This T cell receptor (beta chain) is drawn from a study of blood T cell repertoires in COVID-19. Turning to the study itself: The study drew acute and convalescent COVID-19 samples from the United States, Italy and Spain.

This CDR3 is built from 14 residues. CDR1 MNHNY and CDR2 SVGAGI come from the germline V gene (reference sequence). J lost 7 bases, V lost 2 bases, and 5 bases had no gene match. Using immunoSEQ multiplex PCR, the repertoire was profiled, and TCRdb retains in-frame clones only, with some absent. Among almost 80,000 clones listed, 75% to 95% were seen once. This TCR derives from an elderly woman with acute or convalescent COVID-19. Sequenced: peripheral blood. The chain has TRBV6-6 and TRBJ1-5; 7 nucleotides agree with TRBD1. The CDR3 here is CASSYGQVLQPQHF. In DNA form, the CDR3 reads TGTGCCAGCAGTTACGGACAGGTACTGCAGCCCCAGCATTTT.